This TCR beta chain comes out of a study of blood T cell repertoires in COVID-19. Study information: PBMCs, B-cell-depleted T cells, or T cells provided the cDNA or gDNA that made up the material.

Original processing methods: For nucleated cells, counts were estimated from reference gene primer amplification. Some clones are missing from TCRdb's copy, which holds only in-frame ones; the method was immunoSEQ multiplex PCR. The V and J calls and clone size are taken from that table; D and trimming were inferred from the DNA. The top ten clones hold about 2.1% of a sample with 220,000 or so clones, roughly 88% of them seen once. Grouping used clinical history reported by participants in a survey and questionnaire. Recovered Cohort 3 donors showed two negative PCRs, clearance, or symptom resolution. V gave up 0 bases and J gave up 7 bases, with 11 bases separating them. Germline V gene lookup returns CDR1 SGHRS and CDR2 YFSETQ. This CDR3 has 15 residues. This clone was seen only once.

The sequenced sample was PBMCs or T cells enriched from blood (not recorded which). The source of this sequence is a woman between 50 and 59 years old who had recovered from COVID-19. The chain links TRBV5-1 to TRBJ1-6; D is perhaps TRBD1 (5 bases). As DNA, the CDR3 is TGCGCCAGCAGCTTGGAGGCAGGGAAAAATTCACCCCTCCACTTT. Its translation is CASSLEAGKNSPLHF.